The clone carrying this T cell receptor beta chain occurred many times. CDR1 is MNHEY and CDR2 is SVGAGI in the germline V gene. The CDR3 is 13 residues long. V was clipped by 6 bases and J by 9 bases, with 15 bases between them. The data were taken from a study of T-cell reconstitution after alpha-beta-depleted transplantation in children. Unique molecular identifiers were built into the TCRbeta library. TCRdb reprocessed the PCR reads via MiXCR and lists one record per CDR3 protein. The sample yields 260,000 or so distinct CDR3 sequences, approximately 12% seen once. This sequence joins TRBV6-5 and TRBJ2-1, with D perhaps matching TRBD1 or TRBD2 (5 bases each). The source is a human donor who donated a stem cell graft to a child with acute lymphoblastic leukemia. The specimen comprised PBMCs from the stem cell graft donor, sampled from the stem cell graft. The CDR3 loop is CASRRGWSSEQFF. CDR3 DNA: TGTGCCAGCAGGAGGGGATGGTCGAGTGAGCAGTTCTTC.